Following are 32 T cell receptor beta chains from one sample sequenced in a study of response to subunit inactivated influenza vaccine. One entry per CDR3 protein, called by TCRdb with MiXCR from the RT-PCR reads. The data hold approximately 530,000 distinct CDR3 sequences, with 13% observed a single time. The sample consisted of PBMCs from blood, taken 45 days after vaccination. These receptors came from a man between 45 and 60 years old who received an inactivated influenza vaccine.

This clonotype was counted between two and nine times. The rearrangement joins TRBV28 to TRBJ2-2; 11 bases match TRBD2. Germline V gives CDR1 MDHEN, CDR2 SYDVKM. The CDR3 has 16 amino acids. J lost 1 base, V lost 6 bases, and 4 bases had no gene match. The CDR3 region has the DNA TGTGCCAGCAGGACAACTAGCGGGGGGAACACCGGGGAGCTGTTTTTT. It is translated as CASRTTSGGNTGELFF.

V gene TRBV4-1 combines with J gene TRBJ2-3, with a weak D call TRBD1 (6 bases). The CDR3 contains 16 residues. V was shortened by 3 bases and J by 5 bases, with 18 bases between the two germline ends. Germline lookup yields CDR1 MGHRA and CDR2 YSYEKL. CDR3 region: CASSQGSQGWRDTQYF. Here the CDR3 DNA reads TGCGCCAGCAGCCAGGGAAGCCAGGGGTGGCGAGATACGCAGTATTTT.

This clonotype was recorded at least ten times. J is TRBJ1-5 and V is TRBV10-3; 10 nucleotides line up with TRBD1. This CDR3 is built from 20 residues. Germline assignment: CDR1 ENHRY and CDR2 SYGVKD. Germline trimming cut 0 bases from V and 2 bases from J; bases unmatched to any gene: 13. This CDR3 is CAISESFNPWTGGGNQPQHF. As DNA, the CDR3 is TGTGCCATCAGTGAGTCGTTTAACCCTTGGACAGGGGGAGGCAATCAGCCCCAGCATTTT.

V usage is TRBV5-8 and J usage is TRBJ2-5; D gene uncertain. The CDR3 extends over 15 amino acids. Trimming shortened V by 0 bases and J by 4 bases, and 13 bases separated the two germline ends. The germline V gene has CDR1 SGHTS and CDR2 YDEGEE. CDR3 DNA sequence: TGTGCCAGCAGCTTGGGGACCTCTTGGCGAGAGACCCAGTACTTC. It encodes CASSLGTSWRETQYF.

This clonotype was seen at least ten times. V usage is TRBV12-3 or TRBV12-4 and J usage is TRBJ2-7, with TRBD1 matching over 8 bases. The CDR3 contains 13 residues. V shed 5 bases, J shed 2 bases, and the junction held 2 bases outside the gene matches. CDR3 loop: CASSRTGTYEQYF. CDR3 sequence (DNA): TGTGCCAGCAGTCGGACAGGGACCTACGAGCAGTACTTC.

The CDR3 loop is CAISGQGEYGYTF. Written as DNA, the CDR3 is TGTGCCATCAGTGGACAGGGCGAGTATGGCTACACCTTC. This chain uses TRBV10-3 with TRBJ1-2; TRBD1 aligns across 7 bases. The junction had 4 bases not matched to a gene; V was cut back by 4 bases and J by 5 bases. This CDR3 region has 13 residues. Germline loops: CDR1 ENHRY, CDR2 SYGVKD.

This clonotype has ten or more counts. The chain recombines TRBV24-1 with TRBJ2-3; D gene unclear. V was clipped by 6 bases and J by 0 bases, with 9 bases between them. The CDR3 length is 14 residues. The germline CDR1 and CDR2 sequences are KGHDR and SFDVKD. The CDR3 region is CATSRDGSTDTQYF. The CDR3 DNA reads TGTGCCACCAGTCGCGACGGGAGCACAGATACGCAGTATTTT.

This clonotype appeared a few times. The V and J genes are TRBV7-2 and TRBJ2-1; a weak D match, TRBD2 (7 bases). The germline gives CDR1 SGHTA, CDR2 FQGNSA. V lost 5 bases, J lost 6 bases, and 17 bases lay in between. This CDR3 has 15 amino acids. The CDR3 protein is CASSKGGGLFNEQFF. In nucleotides, the CDR3 is TGTGCCAGCAGCAAGGGGGGGGGTCTATTCAATGAGCAGTTCTTC.

The rearrangement joins TRBV3-1 to TRBJ2-2; 7 bases agree with TRBD2. V lost 4 bases and J lost 5; bases outside the gene matches: 13. Looked up from germline, CDR1 is LGHDT and CDR2 is YNNKEL (reference sequence). The CDR3 runs 17 residues. The CDR3 nucleotides are TGTGCCAGCAGCCGGAAGAGGTGGCTAGCGGTGACCGGGGAGCTGTTTTTT. Protein: CASSRKRWLAVTGELFF.

This rearrangement joins TRBV28 to TRBJ1-4; D is unclear. In germline, CDR1 is MDHEN, CDR2 SYDVKM. The CDR3 covers 14 residues. V lost 7 bases and J lost 5, with 14 bases in between. The CDR3 is CASTDRGKNEKLFF. CDR3 in DNA: TGTGCCAGCACCGATAGAGGAAAGAATGAAAAACTGTTTTTT.

The chain recombines TRBV2 with TRBJ2-1; the match to TRBD2 covers 7 bases. The trim removed 9 bases at V and 4 bases at J, leaving 6 bases unmatched. Germline CDR1 SNHLY, CDR2 FYNNEI. The CDR3 runs to 13 residues. As DNA, the CDR3 is TGTGCCAGACAGATAGCGGGTTACAATGAGCAGTTCTTC. This encodes CARQIAGYNEQFF.

This clonotype was seen at least ten times. The chain couples TRBV5-1 to TRBJ2-5; maybe TRBD1 (6 bases). In germline, CDR1 is SGHRS, CDR2 YFSETQ. Deletions cut 5 bases from V and 1 base from J, with 12 bases between. CDR3 length: 14 residues. The CDR3 is CASSPGTSQETQYF. The DNA for the CDR3 is TGCGCCAGCAGTCCCGGGACAAGCCAAGAGACCCAGTACTTC.

This chain links TRBV20-1 with TRBJ2-1, with TRBD2 matching 9 bases. V shed 6 bases, J shed 9 bases, and the junction held 15 bases outside the gene matches. CDR1 is DFQATT, CDR2 SNEGSKA, per germline (reference sequence). This CDR3 has 15 amino acids. CDR3 loop: CSASLPSGAYGEQFF. Written as DNA, the CDR3 is TGCAGTGCCAGTCTTCCTAGCGGGGCTTATGGTGAGCAGTTCTTC.

This clonotype was picked up a small number of times. The chain employs TRBV12-3 or TRBV12-4 and TRBJ1-4; D is unclear. V was pared by 7 bases and J by 8 bases, with 14 bases between. The CDR3 covers 13 residues. The CDR3 loop is CASTVNLGEKLFF. CDR3 nucleotide sequence: TGTGCCAGCACCGTTAACCTCGGGGAAAAACTGTTTTTT.

This clonotype has a handful of counts. This chain uses TRBV4-1 with TRBJ1-2, with a possible D match to TRBD1 (5 bases). The V gene's germline CDR1 is MGHRA and CDR2 YSYEKL. Trimming took 2 bases from V and 4 from J, leaving 14 bases between them. The length of the CDR3 is 15 residues. For the CDR3, the DNA is TGCGCCAGCAGCCAACGGACGTCGGGGGGCTATGGCTACACCTTC. As protein: CASSQRTSGGYGYTF.

V and J are TRBV7-9 and TRBJ2-1; 7 bases agree with TRBD2. The germline gives CDR1 SEHNR, CDR2 FQNEAQ (reference sequence). The CDR3 runs to 14 residues. With V trimmed by 2 bases and J by 9 bases, 7 bases remained unmatched. The CDR3 region has the DNA TGTGCCAGCAGCTTACTAGCGGAGGCGGGTGAGCAGTTCTTC. Translating gives CASSLLAEAGEQFF.

This clonotype turned up a few times. The V and J genes are TRBV7-8 and TRBJ2-5; possibly TRBD1 for D (6 bases). Germline assignment: CDR1 SGHVS and CDR2 FQNEAQ. V was shortened by 5 bases and J by 5 bases, with 18 bases between the two germline ends. This CDR3 is built from 15 residues. CDR3 coding DNA: TGTGCCAGCAGCATCCCTGGCAGGGGTGTGGAGACCCAGTACTTC. This encodes CASSIPGRGVETQYF.

The chain couples TRBV29-1 to TRBJ2-3; 8 bases align to TRBD2. Germline CDR1 is SQVTM and CDR2 is ANQGSEA. The CDR3 loop spans 15 amino acids. Trimming took 0 bases from V and 5 from J; bases not matched to a gene: 7. The CDR3 DNA is TGCAGCGTTGAAGAGGGGGGACTAGTGAAAGATACGCAGTATTTT. Translated: CSVEEGGLVKDTQYF.

There are a few counts of this clonotype. V is TRBV29-1 and J is TRBJ2-1; 9 nucleotides match TRBD2. Germline assignment: CDR1 SQVTM and CDR2 ANQGSEA. The CDR3 covers 15 residues. The V and J ends lost 4 bases and 4 bases, in that order; junction bases with no gene match: 8. Written as DNA, the CDR3 is TGCAGCGTTGTGGGGAGACTAGCGGAATACAATGAGCAGTTCTTC. Encoded protein: CSVVGRLAEYNEQFF.

This sequence joins TRBV12-2 and TRBJ2-5. TRBV12-2 is annotated as a pseudogene. The CDR3 is made up of 13 amino acids. CDR3 nucleotides: TGTGCAAGTCGCTTAGACCCCAGGGAGACCCAGTACTTC. Protein: CASRLDPRETQYF.

The rearrangement links TRBV20-1 to TRBJ2-1, with 8 bases that match TRBD2. Trimming cost V 7 bases and J 7 bases; bases outside gene matches: 9. The CDR3 extends over 13 amino acids. Germline CDR1 is DFQATT and CDR2 is SNEGSKA (reference sequence). The CDR3 region has the DNA TGCAGTGTCGTCGGGGGGGCGGGTAATGAGCAGTTCTTC. It translates to CSVVGGAGNEQFF.

This clonotype was seen at least ten times. This chain joins TRBV4-3 and TRBJ1-1; D possibly corresponds to TRBD1 (6 bases). The CDR3 is 15 residues long. Germline lookup yields CDR1 LGHNA and CDR2 YSLEER. V lost 0 bases, J lost 5 bases, and 13 bases lay in between. The CDR3 here is CASSQDLSRGTEAFF. CDR3 coding DNA: TGCGCCAGCAGCCAAGATCTAAGCAGGGGTACTGAAGCTTTCTTT.

This clonotype has a handful of counts. This chain uses TRBV4-3 with TRBJ2-2; the D gene is possibly TRBD2 (5 bases). V lost 1 base and J 8 bases, leaving 17 bases between the germline ends. The germline CDR1 and CDR2 sequences are LGHNA and YSLEER. This CDR3 region has 16 residues. The CDR3 loop reads CASSQAIVEVVGELFF. The CDR3 DNA reads TGCGCCAGCAGCCAAGCGATAGTGGAGGTTGTGGGGGAGCTGTTTTTT.

This clonotype was seen more than once but under ten times. This chain links TRBV4-3 with TRBJ1-2, with no clear D. CDR1 is LGHNA, CDR2 YSLEER, per germline. The CDR3 contains 14 residues. V gave up 0 bases and J gave up 6 bases, with 11 bases separating them. The CDR3 DNA is TGCGCCAGCAGCCAAGAGTCAGGAGCTGATGGCTACACCTTC. It is translated as CASSQESGADGYTF.

The chain has TRBV12-3 or TRBV12-4 and TRBJ1-6, with 7 nucleotides matching TRBD1. This CDR3 comprises 13 residues. After removal of 4 bases from V and 13 bases from J, the junction contained 7 bases not matched to a gene. The DNA for the CDR3 is TGTGCCAGCAGTTCCGTCCTACAGGGGCCCCTCCACTTT. This sequence encodes CASSSVLQGPLHF.

This chain connects TRBV11-3 to TRBJ2-2, with a weak D call TRBD1 (5 bases). The CDR3 is 16 residues long. V was cut by 1 base and J by 5 bases, with 14 bases left in between. Germline V gene lookup returns CDR1 SGHNT and CDR2 YENEEA. The CDR3 sequence: CASSLGIRTTTGELFF. The CDR3 DNA reads TGTGCCAGCAGCTTAGGCATCCGGACAACTACCGGGGAGCTGTTTTTT.

The table lists this clonotype with many counts. This rearrangement joins TRBV5-1 to TRBJ2-7, with TRBD1 matching 7 bases. The CDR3 has 14 residues. Germline V CDR1 and CDR2: SGHRS, YFSETQ. With V trimmed by 2 bases and J by 2 bases, 4 bases remained unmatched. The CDR3 loop reads CASSFRDRAYEQYF. The CDR3 bases are TGCGCCAGCAGCTTCCGGGACAGAGCCTACGAGCAGTACTTC.

In this sample, this clonotype turned up a few times. The chain carries TRBV24-1 and TRBJ1-2; 7 bases are a match to TRBD1. This CDR3 is 14 amino acids long. The V gene's germline CDR1 is KGHDR and CDR2 SFDVKD. V lost 1 base, J lost 6 bases, and 4 bases stayed unmatched. CDR3 sequence: CATSDLDRVDGYTF. For the CDR3, the DNA is TGTGCCACCAGTGATTTAGACAGGGTCGATGGCTACACCTTC.

In this sample, this clonotype turned up a few times. CDR3 in amino acids: CASSRDGTYNEQFF. Here the CDR3 DNA reads TGTGCCAGCAGCCGGGACGGGACCTACAATGAGCAGTTCTTC. The V and J genes are TRBV5-5 and TRBJ2-1; either TRBD1 or TRBD2 may supply D (5 bases each). V lost 4 bases, J lost 2 bases, and 10 bases lay in between. CDR1 is SGHKS, CDR2 YYEKEE, per germline (reference sequence). CDR3 length equals 14 residues.

V usage is TRBV5-1 and J usage is TRBJ1-2, with D possibly TRBD1 on 5 matching bases. The CDR3 is 15 amino acids. CDR1 is SGHRS, CDR2 YFSETQ, per germline. Trimming took off 5 bases at V and 6 bases at J, with 20 bases between the two ends. In DNA, the CDR3 is TGCGCCAGCAGTCCCGACGGGGGAACTATCGATGGCTACACCTTC. Its protein product is CASSPDGGTIDGYTF.

The chain has TRBV5-1 and TRBJ2-7; 7 positions match TRBD2. V lost 4 bases to trimming and J lost 1 base; unmatched junction nucleotides: 8. CDR3 length: 15 residues. From germline, CDR1 is SGHRS and CDR2 YFSETQ. The CDR3 spells CASSPATSFSYEQYF. The CDR3 region has the DNA TGCGCCAGCAGCCCGGCGACTAGCTTTTCCTACGAGCAGTACTTC.

The chain recombines TRBV7-2 with TRBJ2-2; the D is unclear. The CDR3 covers 14 residues. Trimming stripped 3 bases from V and 1 base from J, with 6 bases between. Germline V CDR1 and CDR2: SGHTA, FQGNSA. CDR3 nucleotides: TGTGCCAGCAGCTTCAACTGGAACACCGGGGAGCTGTTTTTT. As protein: CASSFNWNTGELFF.